This TCR beta chain was sequenced during a study of T cells in Graves' hyperthyroidism and ophthalmopathy. Regarding the study as a whole: In blood, most of the thyroid clonotypes expanded above 0.001 were also present.

A word on this clonotype: Its target is unknown.

The investigators amplified TCR beta CDR3 regions from RNA transcripts. With the HTBI primer set, the TCR CDR3 went through a first round of RT-PCR. TCRdb independently ran MiXCR on the multiplex PCR reads; one entry per CDR3 protein. In the table there are hundreds of thousands of distinct CDR3 sequences, approximately 13% of which are singletons. Graves' hyperthyroidism is called stable when ophthalmopathy does not progress within 18 months. Diagnosing involved the use of clinical symptoms, serum thyroxine and TRAb, thyroid ultrasound and orbital computed tomography. The PBMCs were taken from less than 11 ml of fresh peripheral blood. This receptor was taken from a woman in her late teens or twenties with Graves' hyperthyroidism. The specimen was blood.

The CDR3, as DNA: TGTGCCAGCAGTCGGACTAGCAATAGCGGGACCCAGTACTTC. It translates to CASSRTSNSGTQYF. V usage is TRBV2 and J usage is TRBJ2-5, with 8 nucleotides matching TRBD2. J lost 7 bases, V lost 5 bases, and 9 bases had no gene match. Germline CDR1 SNHLY, CDR2 FYNNEI. The CDR3 runs to 14 residues.